The present TCR beta chain was sequenced within a study of blood T cell repertoires in COVID-19. Some clones are missing from TCRdb's copy, which holds only in-frame ones; the method was immunoSEQ multiplex PCR. This sample has roughly 200,000 clones, with around 84% found just once. Trimming at V came to 6 bases and at J to 7 bases, leaving 4 bases not matched to a gene. Germline loops: CDR1 LNHDA, CDR2 SQIVND (reference sequence). The CDR3 runs 13 residues. Sequencing was performed on peripheral blood. The sequence was collected from a man in his forties with active or convalescent COVID-19. The chain links TRBV19 to TRBJ2-1; 9 bases match TRBD1. This CDR3 is CASRRTGVNEQFF. The CDR3 bases are TGTGCCAGTAGGAGGACAGGGGTAAATGAGCAGTTCTTC.